This entry lists 11 T cell receptor beta chains sequenced from one sample in a study of blood T cell repertoires in COVID-19. Clones were sequenced by immunoSEQ multiplex PCR, and TCRdb holds only the in-frame ones, with some missing. Here the sample spans approximately 400,000 clones, about 90% being singletons. The sequenced material came from PBMCs or T cells enriched from blood (not recorded which). The source is a man in his thirties or forties who had recovered from COVID-19.

This chain uses TRBV3-1 (or the pseudogene TRBV3-2) with TRBJ1-4, with a weak D call TRBD1 (5 bases). V lost 4 bases and J lost 0, with 12 bases in between. The germline gives CDR1 LGHDT, CDR2 YNNKEL (reference sequence). The CDR3 loop spans 16 amino acids. The CDR3 coding sequence is TGTGCCAGCAGCCCCCGGGGGACCGCAACTAATGAAAAACTGTTTTTT. This translates into CASSPRGTATNEKLFF.

This clone came up a few times. V gene TRBV6-5 combines with J gene TRBJ1-1; tentatively, D is TRBD1 (5 bases). Germline values: CDR1 MNHEY, CDR2 SVGAGI. V was trimmed by 4 bases and J by 13 bases, leaving 19 bases between them. There are 13 residues in the CDR3. CDR3 sequence reads: CASSWGGSTGGFF. For the CDR3, the DNA is TGTGCCAGCAGTTGGGGCGGCTCGACGGGGGGTTTCTTT.

The chain is built from TRBV28 and TRBJ2-7; D might be TRBD1 (7 bases). The CDR3 length is 14 residues. The V end was cut by 6 bases, the J end by 6 bases, with 18 bases between. Per the germline V gene, CDR1 is MDHEN and CDR2 is SYDVKM. CDR3 sequence (DNA): TGTGCCAGCAGCGTTCTTAGACAGGGAGGCGAGCAGTACTTC. Its protein is CASSVLRQGGEQYF.

CDR3 coding DNA: TGCGCCAGCAGCCAACCGGACAGAGACTACAATGAGCAGTTCTTC. Protein product: CASSQPDRDYNEQFF. The rearrangement uses TRBV4-1 and TRBJ2-1; tentative D call: TRBD1 (6 bases). From germline, CDR1 is MGHRA and CDR2 YSYEKL. The length of the CDR3 is 15 residues. Trimming stripped 2 bases from V and 3 bases from J, with 11 bases between.

The chain combines TRBV19 with TRBJ1-2; 7 positions agree with TRBD1. Germline lookup yields CDR1 LNHDA and CDR2 SQIVND (reference sequence). This CDR3 contains 14 residues. J was trimmed by 7 bases and V by 4 bases; bases with no gene match: 9. The CDR3 sequence: CASSTLTGSGGYTF. CDR3 nucleotide sequence: TGTGCCAGTAGTACTCTGACAGGGTCTGGTGGCTACACCTTC.

V and J are TRBV5-1 and TRBJ2-2; D gene unclear. CDR3 length equals 14 residues. Germline lookup yields CDR1 SGHRS and CDR2 YFSETQ. V dropped 1 base and J dropped 2 bases, with 6 bases sitting between them. The DNA of the CDR3 is TGCGCCAGCAGCTTGCGACTCAACACCGGGGAGCTGTTTTTT. Translating gives CASSLRLNTGELFF.

The table lists this clone with a count of one. This chain connects TRBV7-2 to TRBJ1-1; D gene unclear. The CDR3 is made up of 15 amino acids. The germline CDR1 and CDR2 sequences are SGHTA and FQGNSA. Trimming removed 1 base from V and 0 bases from J, with 9 bases in between. CDR3 coding DNA: TGTGCCAGCAGCTTAGGGGCCGTGATGAACACTGAAGCTTTCTTT. Translating gives CASSLGAVMNTEAFF.

The chain has TRBV3-1 (or the pseudogene TRBV3-2) and TRBJ2-5; D is uncertain. Germline values: CDR1 LGHDT, CDR2 YNNKEL (reference sequence). The CDR3 runs to 11 residues. Trimming removed 1 base from V and 10 bases from J, with 7 bases in between. The CDR3 nucleotides read TGTGCCAGCAGCCAAGCCAATTTCCAGTACTTC. It yields the protein CASSQANFQYF.

This clone was detected a few times. V usage is TRBV7-9 and J usage is TRBJ2-7, with D uncertain. V was pared by 1 base and J by 4 bases, with 5 bases between. The CDR3 is made up of 12 amino acids. Germline V lookup: CDR1 SEHNR, CDR2 FQNEAQ (reference sequence). CDR3 protein: CASSLDWYEQYF. The DNA of the CDR3 is TGTGCCAGCAGCTTAGACTGGTACGAGCAGTACTTC.

Regarding this clone: This same CDR3 is encoded by further DNA sequences in the sample. The chain carries TRBV7-3 and TRBJ2-7, with 7 bases fitting TRBD2. The trim removed 5 bases at V and 3 bases at J, leaving 1 base unmatched. Germline V CDR1 and CDR2: SGHTA, FQGTGA. The CDR3 spans 12 residues. CDR3 nucleotides: TGTGCCAGCAGCCCGGGGGGCTACGAGCAGTACTTC. Protein product: CASSPGGYEQYF. The variable domain in full, with the rest retrieved from reference TRBV7-3 and TRBJ2-7, is GAGVSQTPSNKVTEKGKYVELRCDPISGHTALYWYRQSLGQGPEFLIYFQGTGAADDSGLPNDRFFAVRPEGSVSTLKIQRTERGDSAVYLCASSPGGYEQYFGPGTRLTVT.

This clone occurred a few times. This chain's CDR3 is CASSKGQDLAAFF. The CDR3 DNA reads TGTGCCAGCAGTAAAGGCCAGGACTTAGCTGCTTTCTTT. The chain joins TRBV12-3 or TRBV12-4 to TRBJ1-1, with D hard to call. The germline V and J ends were trimmed by 5 bases and 11 bases, with 18 bases remaining between them. CDR3 size: 13 residues.